The text below deals with one TCR beta chain. The source of the sample is a study of blood T cell repertoires in COVID-19. Study as a whole: Italy, Spain and the United States were the sources of the convalescent and acute COVID-19 samples.

The V gene lost 5 bases and the J gene lost 1 base, with 4 bases spanning the gap. The germline CDR1 and CDR2 sequences are SGHNT and YENEEA. CDR3 length: 12 amino acids. Authors' analysis steps: By means of reference gene primer amplification, nucleated cell counts were estimated. Produced via immunoSEQ multiplex PCR; TCRdb's table is partial and in-frame only. That table gives V, J and clone size, and the DNA gave D and trimming. The sample lists about 68,000 clones; roughly 85% were seen once. The sample was peripheral blood. V is TRBV11-3 and J is TRBJ2-3; D gene unclear. The receptor was derived from a man between 50 and 59 years old with acute or convalescent COVID-19. The CDR3 is CASSQGTDTQYF. Here the CDR3 DNA reads TGTGCCAGCAGCCAGGGCACAGATACGCAGTATTTT.